Listed below are T cell receptor beta chains from one sample, sequenced in a study of cytomegalovirus exposure and HLA in healthy donors. Sequencing used immunoSEQ multiplex PCR; TCRdb keeps in-frame clones, though not all of them. This table has about 170,000 clones, about three quarters appearing once. The sample consisted of PBMCs. These TCRs come from a female donor in good health and CMV-seronegative. Both conserved end residues are part of each CDR3. Each record gives: CDR3 length, D gene, J gene, clone size, V gene, CDR3 DNA, CDR3 protein. The D gene is left open where the match is weak. Size is omitted from some rows. Given values are once, few, many or a class for expanded clones.

length: 14
D: TRBD1
J: TRBJ1-1
size: -
V: TRBV30
DNA: TGTGCCTGGAGTGTAAGGGGGCAGGGCACTGAAGCTTTCTTT
CDR3: CAWSVRGQGTEAFF

length: 17
D: TRBD1
J: TRBJ2-6
size: -
V: TRBV2
DNA: TGTGCCAGCAGCATGGGACAGGGTGGCTCTGGGGCCAACGTCCTGACTTTC
CDR3: CASSMGQGGSGANVLTF

length: 14
D: TRBD1
J: TRBJ1-1
size: -
V: TRBV2
DNA: TGTGCCAGCAGTCGGGACAGGGGGAACACTGAAGCTTTCTTT
CDR3: CASSRDRGNTEAFF

length: 16
D: -
J: TRBJ2-2
size: -
V: TRBV7-6
DNA: TGTGCCAGCAGCCCGATGGGCAGCACGAACACCGGGGAGCTGTTTTTT
CDR3: CASSPMGSTNTGELFF

length: 11
D: -
J: TRBJ2-7
size: once
V: TRBV30
DNA: TGTGCCTGGAGTGTACTGAACGAGCAGTACTTC
CDR3: CAWSVLNEQYF

length: 14
D: -
J: TRBJ2-2
size: -
V: TRBV7-9
DNA: TGTTCCAGCAGCTTATCAGGCCACACCGGGGAGCTGTTTTTT
CDR3: CSSSLSGHTGELFF

length: 8
D: -
J: TRBJ2-2
size: -
V: TRBV19
DNA: TGTATAACCGGGGAGCTGTTTTTT
CDR3: CITGELFF

length: 14
D: TRBD1
J: TRBJ1-5
size: few
V: TRBV5-1
DNA: TGCGCCAGCAGCGAGACAGGGATTAATCAGCCCCAGCATTTT
CDR3: CASSETGINQPQHF

length: 13
D: -
J: TRBJ1-2
size: few
V: TRBV6-1
DNA: TGTGCCAGCAGTGCAGGGGCAGACTATGGCTACACCTTC
CDR3: CASSAGADYGYTF

length: 18
D: TRBD2
J: TRBJ2-3
size: -
V: TRBV7-9
DNA: TGTGCCAGCAGCCCTTTTAGGGGAAAGCGGGAGGGCGCAGATACGCAGTATTTT
CDR3: CASSPFRGKREGADTQYF

length: 16
D: TRBD2
J: TRBJ2-7
size: -
V: TRBV5-1
DNA: TGCGCCAGCAGCTTGGAAATAGCGGGAGGTTCCTACGAGCAGTACTTC
CDR3: CASSLEIAGGSYEQYF

length: 13
D: -
J: TRBJ1-1
size: -
V: TRBV29-1
DNA: TGCAGCGTGGATACAGGGATTGGCACTGAAGCTTTCTTT
CDR3: CSVDTGIGTEAFF

length: 14
D: TRBD1
J: TRBJ2-3
size: -
V: TRBV6-6
DNA: TGTGCCAGCAGTTACACCAGACAGGGCGATACGCAGTATTTT
CDR3: CASSYTRQGDTQYF

length: 15
D: TRBD1
J: TRBJ2-1
size: few
V: TRBV25-1
DNA: TGTGCCAGCAGTGAAGCGGGACAGGGGACGGGTGAGCAGTTCTTC
CDR3: CASSEAGQGTGEQFF

length: 16
D: TRBD2
J: TRBJ2-1
size: -
V: TRBV18
DNA: TGTGCCAGCTCACCACCGTCACTAGCGGGGTACAATGAGCAGTTCTTC
CDR3: CASSPPSLAGYNEQFF

length: 17
D: -
J: TRBJ1-4
size: -
V: TRBV7-9
DNA: TGTGCCAGCAGCCTTTCGACCGACGGGTCGTTCCGTGAAAAACTGTTTTTT
CDR3: CASSLSTDGSFREKLFF

length: 15
D: TRBD1
J: TRBJ2-7
size: -
V: TRBV5-1
DNA: TGCGCCAGCAGCCTTGGGGACAGGGAGTTCTACGAGCAGTACTTC
CDR3: CASSLGDREFYEQYF

length: 14
D: -
J: TRBJ1-2
size: few
V: TRBV6-5
DNA: TGTGCCAGCAGGCCCTCGGGGGGCAACTATGGCTACACCTTC
CDR3: CASRPSGGNYGYTF

length: 13
D: -
J: TRBJ2-7
size: -
V: TRBV7-8
DNA: TGTGCCAGCAGCTTTTCCCCCGCCTACGAGCAGTACTTC
CDR3: CASSFSPAYEQYF

length: 12
D: -
J: TRBJ2-7
size: -
V: TRBV7-2
DNA: TGTGCCAGCGGGAGTTTCTCCTACGAGCAGTACTTC
CDR3: CASGSFSYEQYF

length: 16
D: TRBD2
J: TRBJ2-3
size: -
V: TRBV7-3
DNA: TGTGCCAGCAGCTTAGGGGCGGGAGTGATCGGAGATACGCAGTATTTT
CDR3: CASSLGAGVIGDTQYF

length: 12
D: -
J: TRBJ2-3
size: -
V: TRBV6-5
DNA: TGTGCCAGCAGTTCTCACGGGGATACGCAGTATTTT
CDR3: CASSSHGDTQYF

length: 16
D: -
J: TRBJ2-7
size: -
V: TRBV21-1
DNA: TGTGCCAGCAGCAAAGTCCCGCAGGCCAACTCCTACGAGCAGTACTTC
CDR3: CASSKVPQANSYEQYF

length: 18
D: TRBD2
J: TRBJ2-7
size: -
V: TRBV4-2
DNA: TGTGCCAGCAGCCAAGATCTCAGGACTAGCGGGGCTAACTACGAGCAGTACTTC
CDR3: CASSQDLRTSGANYEQYF

length: 15
D: TRBD1
J: TRBJ1-2
size: once
V: TRBV9
DNA: TGTGCCAGCAGCGTGTCAGGGACAGGGGGCTATGGCTACACCTTC
CDR3: CASSVSGTGGYGYTF

length: 13
D: -
J: TRBJ2-7
size: -
V: TRBV11-2
DNA: TGTGCCAGCAGCTTCAGGGTGGTCTACGAGCAGTACTTC
CDR3: CASSFRVVYEQYF

length: 15
D: TRBD2
J: TRBJ2-5
size: few
V: TRBV6-5
DNA: TGTGCCAGCAGTCCACAAGGACTAGCCTGGGAGACCCAGTACTTC
CDR3: CASSPQGLAWETQYF

length: 14
D: TRBD1
J: TRBJ1-1
size: -
V: TRBV5-1
DNA: TGCGCCAGCAGTCTGGACAGGGCGGACACTGAAGCTTTCTTT
CDR3: CASSLDRADTEAFF

length: 12
D: -
J: TRBJ2-7
size: few
V: TRBV6-1
DNA: TGTGCCAGCCTGGGGGCAACCTACGAGCAGTACTTC
CDR3: CASLGATYEQYF

length: 10
D: -
J: TRBJ2-7
size: -
V: TRBV2
DNA: TGTGCCAGGGGCCCCTACGAGCAGTACTTC
CDR3: CARGPYEQYF

length: 16
D: -
J: TRBJ1-2
size: -
V: TRBV7-2
DNA: TGTGCCAGCAGCCTACAGCTCGGGGTAGCTAACTATGGCTACACCTTC
CDR3: CASSLQLGVANYGYTF

length: 15
D: TRBD1
J: TRBJ1-4
size: -
V: TRBV9
DNA: TGTGCCAGCAGCCCCGGACAGGGGAAAAACGAAAAACTGTTTTTT
CDR3: CASSPGQGKNEKLFF

length: 16
D: TRBD1
J: TRBJ1-4
size: -
V: TRBV12-5
DNA: TGTGCTAGTGCCCAAGACAGGGCCTCAGGGCAGGAAAAACTGTTTTTT
CDR3: CASAQDRASGQEKLFF

length: 15
D: -
J: TRBJ1-6
size: once
V: TRBV27
DNA: TGTGCCAGCAGTTTATCTCCGGGAGCGAGTTCACCCCTCCACTTT
CDR3: CASSLSPGASSPLHF

length: 16
D: TRBD2
J: TRBJ2-2
size: -
V: TRBV5-1
DNA: TGCGCCAGCAGCCCGGGACTAGCGGGAGGAACCGGGGAGCTGTTTTTT
CDR3: CASSPGLAGGTGELFF

length: 16
D: -
J: TRBJ1-6
size: -
V: TRBV11-2
DNA: TGTGCCAGCAGCTTAGGAATCCCAGCCTATAATTCACCCCTCCACTTT
CDR3: CASSLGIPAYNSPLHF

length: 15
D: TRBD1
J: TRBJ1-5
size: few
V: TRBV2
DNA: TGTGCCAGCAGTTGGACAGGGGGTAGCAATCAGCCCCAGCATTTT
CDR3: CASSWTGGSNQPQHF

length: 13
D: -
J: TRBJ1-6
size: -
V: TRBV2
DNA: TGTGCCAGCAGTGAAGCGTTATCGTCACCCCTCCACTTT
CDR3: CASSEALSSPLHF

length: 14
D: TRBD1
J: TRBJ1-1
size: -
V: TRBV6-1
DNA: TGTGCCGCCCACAGGGGGCGTATGGACACTGAAGCTTTCTTT
CDR3: CAAHRGRMDTEAFF

length: 14
D: -
J: TRBJ2-7
size: -
V: TRBV7-7
DNA: TGTGCCTTGCCGCGAACGGGAGAAATTGACGAGCAGTACTTC
CDR3: CALPRTGEIDEQYF

length: 15
D: TRBD1
J: TRBJ1-6
size: -
V: TRBV6-5
DNA: TGTGCCAGCAGTTCCGGGACAGGCGAATGGTCACCCCTCCACTTT
CDR3: CASSSGTGEWSPLHF

length: 12
D: TRBD1
J: TRBJ2-7
size: -
V: TRBV5-6
DNA: TGTGCCAGCAGCCCGACAGGGGACGAGCAGTACTTC
CDR3: CASSPTGDEQYF

length: 15
D: -
J: TRBJ2-7
size: few
V: TRBV6-6
DNA: TGTGCCAGCAGTTACTCGGCACAGGTCTCCTACGAGCAGTACTTC
CDR3: CASSYSAQVSYEQYF

length: 19
D: TRBD2
J: TRBJ2-1
size: -
V: TRBV5-1
DNA: TGCGCCAGCAGCATGGGACTAGCGGGGTCCAGGGGGCCCTACAATGAGCAGTTCTTC
CDR3: CASSMGLAGSRGPYNEQFF

length: 16
D: -
J: TRBJ2-3
size: -
V: TRBV9
DNA: TGTGCCAGCAGCCCCCCCTGGGCTAGCGTTGGGGATACGCAGTATTTT
CDR3: CASSPPWASVGDTQYF

length: 15
D: -
J: TRBJ1-5
size: -
V: TRBV4-2
DNA: TGTGCCAGCAGCCAAAGGACAGCGCTCGATCAGCCCCAGCATTTT
CDR3: CASSQRTALDQPQHF

length: 14
D: -
J: TRBJ1-3
size: -
V: TRBV5-4
DNA: TGTGCCAGCAGCTATGACAGCTCTGGAAACACCATATATTTT
CDR3: CASSYDSSGNTIYF

length: 15
D: -
J: TRBJ2-7
size: -
V: TRBV5-1
DNA: TGCGCCAGCAGCTTGGATCCGGGGGTAAGCTACGAGCAGTACTTC
CDR3: CASSLDPGVSYEQYF

length: 16
D: TRBD1
J: TRBJ1-1
size: -
V: TRBV4-2
DNA: TGTGCCAGCAGCCAAGAGAGGGGGCGTACATTCGCTGAAGCTTTCTTT
CDR3: CASSQERGRTFAEAFF

length: 14
D: -
J: TRBJ1-1
size: few
V: TRBV5-6
DNA: TGTGCCAGCGGACAGCTTTATGGCAACCCTGAAGCTTTCTTT
CDR3: CASGQLYGNPEAFF

length: 14
D: TRBD1
J: TRBJ1-1
size: -
V: TRBV5-1
DNA: TGCGCCAGCAGTTGGACAGGGGGTAGTATTGAAGCTTTCTTT
CDR3: CASSWTGGSIEAFF

length: 13
D: TRBD1
J: TRBJ1-2
size: -
V: TRBV7-2
DNA: TGTGCCAGCAGCCGACAGGGAAGCTATGGCTACACCTTC
CDR3: CASSRQGSYGYTF

length: 13
D: TRBD2
J: TRBJ2-3
size: -
V: TRBV29-1
DNA: TGCAGCGTTGAAACTAGCGGGAAAGATACGCAGTATTTT
CDR3: CSVETSGKDTQYF

length: 16
D: TRBD2
J: TRBJ2-1
size: -
V: TRBV2
DNA: TGTGCCAGCAGGAACCTAGCGGGAGAGGGCTACAATGAGCAGTTCTTC
CDR3: CASRNLAGEGYNEQFF

length: 15
D: TRBD1
J: TRBJ1-2
size: -
V: TRBV4-1
DNA: TGCGCCAGCAGCTTGACGGGACAGTCATACTATGGCTACACCTTC
CDR3: CASSLTGQSYYGYTF